The T cell receptor (beta chain) described here comes from a study of blood T cell repertoires in COVID-19. Study overall: Samples taken during acute and convalescent COVID-19 were collected in the United States, Italy and Spain.

The CDR3 totals 15 residues. The V gene's germline CDR1 is SGHDN and CDR2 FVKESK. V shed 3 bases and J shed 0 bases, with 10 bases lying between them. As handled by the study authors: Reference gene primer amplification gave estimated nucleated cell counts. This table comes from immunoSEQ multiplex PCR, and its TCRdb copy is limited to in-frame clones, with some not included. The D gene and trimming were derived from the DNA, and the V and J assignments and clone size from that table. The sample yields some 350,000 clones, roughly 84% seen once. Cohorts were assigned according to the clinical history that participants reported.

Sequenced input: PBMCs or T cells enriched from blood (not recorded which). The source of this sequence is a woman aged 25 to 39 who had recovered from COVID-19. The chain carries TRBV14 and TRBJ2-3, with D maybe TRBD1 (5 bases). This CDR3 is CASSHPTASTDTQYF. In DNA, the CDR3 is TGTGCCAGCAGCCACCCGACAGCTAGCACAGATACGCAGTATTTT.